Here is one T cell receptor beta chain with its context. The germline V and J ends were trimmed by 5 bases and 0 bases, with 17 bases remaining between them. CDR1 is SNHLY and CDR2 is FYNNEI in the germline V gene. CDR3 length equals 16 residues. This specimen belongs to a study of beta chain features in type 1 diabetes. Expressed TCRB transcripts got sequenced, as all isolated RNA was reverse transcribed. Sequenced by immunoSEQ multiplex PCR; TCRdb stores in-frame clones only, minus some. The sample contains over 500,000 clones, 15% of which appear only once. This clonotype was obtained from a man between 18 and 35 years old in good health. The chain uses TRBV2 and TRBJ2-7; perhaps TRBD1 as D (6 bases). The specimen sequenced was naive CD4+ T cells from blood. The DNA for the CDR3 is TGTGCCAGCAGTCGCGAGCGGACAGCGACCTCCTACGAGCAGTACTTC. It translates to CASSRERTATSYEQYF. Combining the CDR3 with reference TRBV2 and TRBJ2-7 gives the whole variable domain EPEVTQTPSHQVTQMGQEVILRCVPISNHLYFYWYRQILGQKVEFLVSFYNNEISEKSEIFDDQFSVERPDGSNFTLKIRSTKLEDSAMYFCASSRERTATSYEQYFGPGTRLTVT.